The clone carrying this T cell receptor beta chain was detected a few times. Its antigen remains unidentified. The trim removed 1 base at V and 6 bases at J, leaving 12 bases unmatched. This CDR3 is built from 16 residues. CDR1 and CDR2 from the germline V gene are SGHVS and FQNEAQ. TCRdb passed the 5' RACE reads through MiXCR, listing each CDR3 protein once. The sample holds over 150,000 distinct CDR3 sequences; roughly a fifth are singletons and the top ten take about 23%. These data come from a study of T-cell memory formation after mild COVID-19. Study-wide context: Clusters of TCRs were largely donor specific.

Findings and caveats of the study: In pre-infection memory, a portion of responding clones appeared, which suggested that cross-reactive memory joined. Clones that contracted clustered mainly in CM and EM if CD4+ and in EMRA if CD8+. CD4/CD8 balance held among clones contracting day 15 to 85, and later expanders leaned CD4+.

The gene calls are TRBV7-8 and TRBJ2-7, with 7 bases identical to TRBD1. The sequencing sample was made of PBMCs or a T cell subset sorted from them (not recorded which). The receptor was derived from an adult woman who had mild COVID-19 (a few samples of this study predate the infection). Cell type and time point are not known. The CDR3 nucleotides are TGTGCCAGCAGCTTAGTAGGAGACAGGGCCTATGGCGAGCAGTACTTC. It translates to CASSLVGDRAYGEQYF.